Reported below is one TCR beta chain. Antigen unknown. The sample belongs to a study of blood T cells in healthy people across ages. General study findings and limits: PBMCs were not sorted, which prevented a conclusive comparison of naive versus antigen-experienced cells. When one million T cells were used, diversity estimates were thought to be underestimates. Roughly linear declines in TCR beta diversity per million T cells occurred with age.

For the second PCR, which ran for about 7 to 11 cycles, a sample-barcoded 5' primer and a J-beta primer mix were used. TCRdb redid the calling of the 5' RACE reads with MiXCR, one entry per CDR3 protein. This table holds roughly 800,000 distinct CDR3 sequences, 20% to 25% found once. The sample also formed part of further work on T cells of mothers and their children.

This receptor was identified in a boy under 18 in good health. The sequenced material came from blood.

CDR3 sequence (DNA): TGTGCCAGCAGTTTTAAGGGGGGGTTCGAAGCTTTCTTT. Its translation is CASSFKGGFEAFF. This sequence joins TRBV12-3 or TRBV12-4 and TRBJ1-1; D perhaps matches TRBD1 (6 bases). CDR3 length: 13 residues. V gave up 3 bases and J gave up 8 bases, with 13 bases separating them.